This TCR beta chain was retrieved from a study of shared clonotypes between healthy human individuals. Per the original methods: Filtering differed because ImmunoSEQ produced junction-only sequences that carried no quality scores. The table came from immunoSEQ multiplex PCR; TCRdb's copy has only in-frame clones and leaves some out. The V and J calls and the clone size are those of that table, but D and trimming were determined from the DNA. The table includes approximately 2.4 million clones, about 94% detected once. With respect to this clone: The antigen remains unidentified.

Notes on the study in general: The low donor count limited represented genetic and exposure-history diversity.

The CDR3 loop spans 14 amino acids. Trimming pared 3 bases from V and 4 bases from J, leaving 10 bases between. Per the germline V gene, CDR1 is SGHAT and CDR2 is FQNNGV. The sample taken for sequencing was naive CD4+ T cells sorted from blood. Subset here: CD45RA+ positively selected. The clonotype originates from a man between 18 and 35 years old in good health. This chain joins TRBV11-2 and TRBJ2-1; TRBD1 might be the D (6 bases). This CDR3 reads CASSFGQTYNEQFF. In DNA form, the CDR3 reads TGTGCCAGCAGCTTTGGACAGACATACAATGAGCAGTTCTTC.